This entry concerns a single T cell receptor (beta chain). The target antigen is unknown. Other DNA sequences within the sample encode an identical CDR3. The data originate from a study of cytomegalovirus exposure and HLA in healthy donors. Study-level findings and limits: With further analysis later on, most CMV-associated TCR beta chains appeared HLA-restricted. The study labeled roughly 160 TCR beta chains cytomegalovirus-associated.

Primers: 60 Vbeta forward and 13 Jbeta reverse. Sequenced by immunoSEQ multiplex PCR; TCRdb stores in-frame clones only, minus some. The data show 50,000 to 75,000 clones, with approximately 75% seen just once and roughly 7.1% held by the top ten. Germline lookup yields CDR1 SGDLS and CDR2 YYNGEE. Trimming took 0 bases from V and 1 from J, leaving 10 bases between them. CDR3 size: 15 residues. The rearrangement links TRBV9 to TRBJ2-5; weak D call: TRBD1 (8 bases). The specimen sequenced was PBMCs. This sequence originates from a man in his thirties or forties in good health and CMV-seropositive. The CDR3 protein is CASSVDRGGQETQYF. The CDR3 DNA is TGTGCCAGCAGCGTAGACAGGGGGGGCCAAGAGACCCAGTACTTC.